This T cell receptor beta chain was obtained from a study of cytomegalovirus exposure and HLA in healthy donors. Findings and limits, study-wide: The authors later found TCR association rates varying by HLA locus, with DRB1 most and HLA-C fewest. It was assumed in the presence/absence analyses that sequencing depth was roughly uniform across donors.

Donors were ostensibly healthy at sampling, although undocumented immune exposures were probable. From germline, CDR1 is GTSNPN and CDR2 SVGIG (reference sequence). The V gene lost 3 bases and the J gene lost 0 bases, with 24 bases spanning the gap. The CDR3 loop spans 19 amino acids. As for this clone: What it binds is not known.

PCR amplification relied on 60 Vbeta primers (plus 13 Jbeta primers). TCRdb keeps only in-frame clones here, not all; method: immunoSEQ multiplex PCR. The specimen's table records about 140,000 clones. This sequence joins TRBV30 and TRBJ1-5; TRBD1 might be the D (5 bases). Sequencing input: PBMCs. The TCR was taken from a woman under 30 in good health and CMV-seronegative. CDR3 nucleotide sequence: TGTGCCTGGAGGCCGGGGGTTTTGAGCAGGACGTATAGCAATCAGCCCCAGCATTTT. It specifies CAWRPGVLSRTYSNQPQHF.